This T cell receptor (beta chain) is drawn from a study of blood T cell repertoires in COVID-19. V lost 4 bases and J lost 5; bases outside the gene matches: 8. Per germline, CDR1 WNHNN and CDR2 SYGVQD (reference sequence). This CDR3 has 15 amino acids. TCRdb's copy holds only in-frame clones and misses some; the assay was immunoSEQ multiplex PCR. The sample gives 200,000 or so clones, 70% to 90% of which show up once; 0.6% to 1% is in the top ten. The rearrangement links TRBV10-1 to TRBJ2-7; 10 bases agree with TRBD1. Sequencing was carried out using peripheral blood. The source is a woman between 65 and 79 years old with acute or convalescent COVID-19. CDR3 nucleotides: TGCGCCAGCAGTGGTTCGGGACAGGGGACCGACGAGCAGTACTTC. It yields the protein CASSGSGQGTDEQYF.